Below are 14 T cell receptor beta chains sequenced from a single sample in a study of response to subunit inactivated influenza vaccine. TCRdb re-derived calls from the RT-PCR reads in MiXCR, one entry per CDR3 protein. The sample consists of approximately 290,000 distinct CDR3 sequences, roughly 22% of them appearing once. The source was PBMCs from blood, collected about 20 months after vaccination. The source is a man between 45 and 75 years old who received an inactivated influenza vaccine.

This clonotype has a handful of counts. The chain recombines TRBV21-1 with TRBJ2-1. TRBV21-1 is a documented pseudogene. The CDR3 runs to 14 residues. The DNA of the CDR3 is TGTGCCAGCAGCCGGGGGGGCTCCTACAATGAGCAGTTCTTC. This gives the protein CASSRGGSYNEQFF.

This clonotype was observed at least ten times. The V gene is TRBV9, the J gene TRBJ2-1, with D uncertain. The CDR3 extends over 13 amino acids. From germline, CDR1 is SGDLS and CDR2 YYNGEE. V lost 5 bases, J lost 8 bases, and 14 bases lay in between. The CDR3 DNA follows: TGTGCCAGCAGTAATTTGCTGGGCCATGAGCAGTTCTTC. It is translated as CASSNLLGHEQFF.

This chain links TRBV20-1 with TRBJ1-5; perhaps TRBD1 as D (6 bases). V lost 0 bases, J lost 2 bases, and 14 bases lay in between. Looked up from germline, CDR1 is DFQATT and CDR2 is SNEGSKA (reference sequence). There are 16 residues in the CDR3. The CDR3 sequence is CSARDVQGVGNQPQHF. The CDR3 bases are TGCAGTGCTAGAGATGTACAGGGTGTCGGCAATCAGCCCCAGCATTTT.

The V call is TRBV28, the J call TRBJ1-5; 9 bases match TRBD1. The CDR3 runs 16 residues. Germline V gene sequence: CDR1 MDHEN, CDR2 SYDVKM. Trimming at V came to 1 base and at J to 6 bases, leaving 7 bases not matched to a gene. The CDR3: CASSLFSTGGGQPQHF. The CDR3, as DNA: TGTGCCAGCAGTTTATTCTCGACAGGGGGGGGTCAGCCCCAGCATTTT.

The table lists this clonotype with a few counts. The chain joins TRBV15 to TRBJ1-4; 10 bases agree with TRBD1. Losses at the gene ends were 4 bases for V and 5 bases for J; bases not matched to a gene: 16. The CDR3 contains 19 residues. Per germline, CDR1 LNHNV and CDR2 YYDKDF (reference sequence). In DNA form, the CDR3 reads TGTGCCACCAGCACGACATCCGGGACAGGGGCATGGAGAAATGAAAAACTGTTTTTT. As protein: CATSTTSGTGAWRNEKLFF. The whole variable domain, remainder taken from reference TRBV15 and TRBJ1-4, is DAMVIQNPRYQVTQFGKPVTLSCSQTLNHNVMYWYQQKSSQAPKLLFHYYDKDFNNEADTPDNFQSRRPNTSFCFLDIRSPGLGDTAMYLCATSTTSGTGAWRNEKLFFGSGTQLSVL.

This clonotype showed up many times. DNA of the CDR3: TGCGCCAGCAGCCCTGGGACAGGTACCCTCTATGGCTACACCTTC. This translates into CASSPGTGTLYGYTF. The chain joins TRBV4-3 to TRBJ1-2, with 8 positions matching TRBD1. This CDR3 is 15 amino acids long. Germline V CDR1 and CDR2: LGHNA, YSLEER. V lost 4 bases to trimming and J lost 4 bases; unmatched junction nucleotides: 8.

This clonotype was observed a few times. This chain's CDR3 is CASSPDRAGYGYTF. In DNA form, the CDR3 reads TGTGCCAGCTCACCAGACAGGGCGGGCTATGGCTACACCTTC. V and J are TRBV18 and TRBJ1-2, with 7 bases aligning to TRBD1. Germline values: CDR1 KGHSH, CDR2 LQKENI. With 2 bases clipped from V and 4 bases from J, the junction kept 4 bases outside the gene matches. This CDR3 region has 14 residues.

This clonotype was counted only a few times. This sequence joins TRBV7-2 and TRBJ2-5; 7 bases match TRBD1. With V trimmed by 6 bases and J by 7 bases, 8 bases remained unmatched. CDR1 SGHTA and CDR2 FQGNSA come from the germline V gene. This CDR3 comprises 13 residues. In DNA, the CDR3 is TGTGCCAGCAGTTACAGGGGCCTCGGGACCCAGTACTTC. Its protein product is CASSYRGLGTQYF.

In this sample, this clonotype turned up a few times. The V gene is TRBV3-1, the J gene TRBJ2-7; TRBD1 might be the D (5 bases). The CDR3 spans 15 residues. Trimming stripped 6 bases from V and 1 base from J, with 16 bases between. Germline V CDR1 and CDR2: LGHDT, YNNKEL (reference sequence). CDR3 protein: CASSSGRQRSYEQYF. The CDR3 DNA follows: TGTGCCAGCAGTTCAGGGCGTCAGAGGTCCTACGAGCAGTACTTC.

The V call is TRBV7-2, the J call TRBJ1-5; the match to TRBD1 covers 7 bases. The J segment lost 6 bases and the V segment lost 5 bases, leaving 4 bases of the junction unmatched. Germline lookup yields CDR1 SGHTA and CDR2 FQGNSA. The CDR3 covers 13 residues. The CDR3 sequence is CASSNDRVQPQHF. DNA of the CDR3: TGTGCCAGCAGCAATGACAGGGTTCAGCCCCAGCATTTT.

This clonotype was observed a few times. The junction departs from the called germline gene at one end, perhaps through a read error. V gene TRBV2 combines with J gene TRBJ1-5; 7 nucleotides match TRBD1. Per germline, CDR1 SNHLY and CDR2 FYNNEI. The CDR3 extends over 14 amino acids. The CDR3 loop reads CASREGTVNQPQHF. The CDR3 coding sequence is TGTGCCAGCAGGGAAGGGACAGTTAATCAGCCCCAGCATTTT.

This clonotype was seen more than once but under ten times. V and J are TRBV30 and TRBJ1-2; 7 nucleotides match TRBD1. Germline trimming cut 3 bases from V and 6 bases from J; bases unmatched to any gene: 10. The CDR3 loop spans 14 amino acids. Germline values: CDR1 GTSNPN, CDR2 SVGIG (reference sequence). The CDR3 region is CAWSRGLTGDGYTF. In DNA form, the CDR3 reads TGTGCCTGGAGCCGAGGGTTAACAGGGGATGGCTACACCTTC.

This clonotype was recorded at least ten times. The chain has TRBV12-3 or TRBV12-4 and TRBJ1-2, with 11 positions matching TRBD1. This CDR3 comprises 17 residues. Trimming cost V 2 bases and J 12 bases; bases outside gene matches: 17. The CDR3 sequence is CASSLTYTGQGAFKNTF. The CDR3 nucleotides are TGTGCCAGCAGTTTAACATACACTGGACAGGGGGCTTTCAAAAACACCTTC.

This clonotype was seen more than once but under ten times. The J gene is TRBJ2-2, the V gene TRBV27, with D tentatively TRBD1 (6 bases). V lost 2 bases, J lost 6 bases, and 13 bases lay in between. The CDR3 is made up of 15 amino acids. Germline V gives CDR1 MNHEY, CDR2 SMNVEV (reference sequence). The CDR3 loop is CASSLMAGAAGELFF. CDR3 nucleotide sequence: TGTGCCAGCAGTTTAATGGCAGGGGCGGCCGGGGAGCTGTTTTTT.